What follows are 13 T cell receptor beta chains derived from one specimen sequenced in a study of blood T cells in healthy people across ages. Sample-barcoded 5' priming and a J-beta primer mix drove a second PCR of roughly 6 to 12 cycles. One entry per CDR3 protein results from TCRdb running MiXCR on the 5' RACE reads. The table includes approximately 800,000 distinct CDR3 sequences, under 40% detected once. Sequencing was done on a sample of blood. The receptors originated from a man aged 18-30 years in good health.

The chain is built from TRBV3-1 and TRBJ2-7; TRBD2 is a possible D gene (6 bases). The better agreement between TRBJ2-5 and the DNA end casts doubt on the J call. The CDR3 is made up of 17 amino acids. The germline V gene encodes CDR1 LGHDT and CDR2 YNNKEL (reference sequence). CDR3: CASSQDFGSSGWETQYF. For the CDR3, the DNA is TGTGCCAGCAGCCAAGATTTCGGGTCGAGCGGGTGGGAGACCCAGTACTTC.

The sample holds a few counts of this clonotype. The V gene is TRBV7-9, the J gene TRBJ1-1; unclear D gene. CDR1 is SEHNR and CDR2 is FQNEAQ in the germline V gene (reference sequence). The CDR3 has 12 residues. V was trimmed by 1 base and J by 10 bases, leaving 10 bases between them. CDR3 DNA sequence: TGTGCCAGCAGCTTAGTCGGGGAAGGAGCTTTCTTT. Its protein product is CASSLVGEGAFF.

This rearrangement joins TRBV4-2 to TRBJ2-7, with D perhaps TRBD1 (5 bases). V lost 3 bases and J lost 7, with 19 bases in between. The length of the CDR3 is 15 residues. Per the germline V gene, CDR1 is LGHNA and CDR2 is YNFKEQ. DNA for the CDR3: TGTGCCAGCAGCCAGCCCCAGGGAAGTAGGAATGAGCAGTACTTC. It specifies CASSQPQGSRNEQYF.

J is TRBJ2-4 and V is TRBV5-1, with D tentatively TRBD1 (6 bases). The DNA end is more similar to TRBJ2-7, so the J call may be wrong. CDR3 length: 13 amino acids. Germline CDR1 SGHRS, CDR2 YFSETQ. The CDR3 bases are TGCGCCAGCAGCACTGGGACACCGTCCGAGCAGTACTTC. It translates to CASSTGTPSEQYF.

J is TRBJ2-7 and V is TRBV21-1; the table's TRBD2 call for D was not verified on the DNA. TRBV21-1 is annotated as a pseudogene. The length of the CDR3 is 15 residues. CDR3 in amino acids: CASSKEVADSYEQYF. The CDR3 DNA reads TGTGCCAGCAGCAAAGAAGTCGCGGATTCCTACGAGCAGTACTTC.

This clonotype was recorded at least ten times. J is TRBJ2-1 and V is TRBV3-1; 8 nucleotides match TRBD2. V lost 1 base, J lost 1 base, and 9 bases stayed unmatched. This CDR3 comprises 18 residues. Germline CDR1 LGHDT, CDR2 YNNKEL (reference sequence). The CDR3 DNA sequence: TGTGCCAGCAGCCAAGGCGTACTAGCGGCCTGGTCCTACAATGAGCAGTTCTTC. It specifies CASSQGVLAAWSYNEQFF.

On this clonotype: One junction end disagrees with the germline gene, perhaps due to a read error. This chain uses TRBV4-3 with TRBJ2-7; possible D gene TRBD2, 5 bases. This CDR3 region has 12 residues. CDR1 and CDR2 from the germline V gene are LGHNA and YSLEER. CDR3 nucleotide sequence: TGCGCCAGCGGCCAAGGCGGGTACGAGCAGTACTTC. It specifies CASGQGGYEQYF.

V and J are TRBV5-6 and TRBJ2-1; D is unresolved. Germline V gene sequence: CDR1 SGHDT, CDR2 YYEEEE. This CDR3 has 11 amino acids. V lost 7 bases and J 3 bases, leaving 5 bases between the germline ends. The CDR3 DNA reads as TGTGCCAGCCAGAGCTACAATGAGCAGTTCTTC. Translated: CASQSYNEQFF.

This rearrangement joins TRBV3-1 to TRBJ1-4; unclear D gene. Germline V gene lookup returns CDR1 LGHDT and CDR2 YNNKEL (reference sequence). This CDR3 comprises 13 residues. With 0 bases removed from V and 8 bases from J, the gap between germline ends came to 7 bases. In nucleotides, the CDR3 is TGTGCCAGCAGCCAAGATCTGGGGGAAAAACTGTTTTTT. Protein product: CASSQDLGEKLFF.

V gene TRBV28 combines with J gene TRBJ2-4; possibly TRBD1 for D (5 bases). Germline CDR1 reads MDHEN; CDR2 reads SYDVKM. CDR3 length: 14 residues. The V end lost 7 bases, the J end lost 4 bases, and 14 bases lay between the germline ends. The DNA for the CDR3 is TGTGCCAGCATTGGTGGGGCAGGGAAAAACATTCAGTACTTC. Protein product: CASIGGAGKNIQYF. Full variable domain (remainder filled in from reference TRBV28 and TRBJ2-4): DVKVTQSSRYLVKRTGEKVFLECVQDMDHENMFWYRQDPGLGLRLIYFSYDVKMKEKGDIPEGYSVSREKKERFSLILESASTNQTSMYLCASIGGAGKNIQYFGAGTRLSVL.

In the case of this clonotype: Germline and junction disagree at one end, which may indicate a read error. The CDR3 protein is CASSYYGPAEDEKLFF. CDR3 in DNA: TGTGCCAGCAGCTACTATGGACCGGCAGAGGATGAAAAACTGTTTTTT. V gene TRBV6-2 or TRBV6-3 combines with J gene TRBJ1-4; D remains unclear. The V gene's germline CDR1 is MNHEY and CDR2 SVGEGT. There are 16 residues in the CDR3.

The chain links TRBV4-2 to TRBJ2-5, with 10 bases matching TRBD2. CDR3 length equals 16 residues. The J segment lost 11 bases and the V segment lost 0 bases, leaving 12 bases of the junction unmatched. Germline CDR1 reads LGHNA; CDR2 reads YNFKEQ. The CDR3 sequence: CASSQDRSGGASEQYF. CDR3 in DNA: TGTGCCAGCAGCCAAGATCGGAGCGGGGGGGCCTCTGAGCAGTACTTC.

The V and J genes are TRBV7-9 and TRBJ1-1, with unresolved D. Germline V gene lookup returns CDR1 SEHNR and CDR2 FQNEAQ (reference sequence). Trimming stripped 9 bases from V and 2 bases from J, with 13 bases between. CDR3 length: 13 amino acids. CDR3 nucleotides: TGTGCCAGTAGCCCGTACACTAACACTGAAGCTTTCTTT. This encodes CASSPYTNTEAFF.